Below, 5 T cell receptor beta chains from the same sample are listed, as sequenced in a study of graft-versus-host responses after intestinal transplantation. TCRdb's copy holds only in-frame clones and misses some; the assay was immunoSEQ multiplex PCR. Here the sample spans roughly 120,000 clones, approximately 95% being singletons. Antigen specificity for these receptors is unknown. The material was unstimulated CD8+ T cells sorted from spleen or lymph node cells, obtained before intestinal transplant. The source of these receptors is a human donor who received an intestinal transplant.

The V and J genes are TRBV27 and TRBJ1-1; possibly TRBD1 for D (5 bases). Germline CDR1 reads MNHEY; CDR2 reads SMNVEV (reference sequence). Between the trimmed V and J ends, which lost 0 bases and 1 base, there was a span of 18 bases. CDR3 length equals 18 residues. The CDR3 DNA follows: TGTGCCAGCAGTTTATCAGCCCAGGGTCCCGGAACGAACACTGAAGCTTTCTTT. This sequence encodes CASSLSAQGPGTNTEAFF.

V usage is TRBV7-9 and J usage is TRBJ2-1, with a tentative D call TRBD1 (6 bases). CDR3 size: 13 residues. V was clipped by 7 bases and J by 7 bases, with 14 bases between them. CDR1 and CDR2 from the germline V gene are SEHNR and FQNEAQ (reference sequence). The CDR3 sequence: CASTLGAENEQFF. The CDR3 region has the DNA TGTGCCAGCACCTTGGGGGCAGAGAATGAGCAGTTCTTC.

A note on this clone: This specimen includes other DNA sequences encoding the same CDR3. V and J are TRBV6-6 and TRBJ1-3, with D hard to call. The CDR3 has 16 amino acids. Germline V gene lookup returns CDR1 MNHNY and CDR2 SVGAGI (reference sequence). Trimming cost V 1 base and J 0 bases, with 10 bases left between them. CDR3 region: CASSYFGQYSGNTIYF. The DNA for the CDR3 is TGTGCCAGCAGTTACTTCGGGCAGTACTCTGGAAACACCATATATTTT.

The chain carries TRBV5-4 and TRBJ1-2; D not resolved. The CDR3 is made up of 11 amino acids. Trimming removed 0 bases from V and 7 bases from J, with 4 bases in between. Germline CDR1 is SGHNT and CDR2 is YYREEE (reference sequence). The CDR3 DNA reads TGTGCCAGCAGCTTGGGTTTTGGCTACACCTTC. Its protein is CASSLGFGYTF.

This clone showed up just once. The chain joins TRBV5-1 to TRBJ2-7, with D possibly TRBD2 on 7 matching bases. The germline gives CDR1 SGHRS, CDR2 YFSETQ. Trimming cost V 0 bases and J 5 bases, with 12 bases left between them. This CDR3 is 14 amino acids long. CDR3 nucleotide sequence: TGCGCCAGCAGCTTGGGGCAGGGGAGGGACGAGCAGTACTTC. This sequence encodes CASSLGQGRDEQYF.